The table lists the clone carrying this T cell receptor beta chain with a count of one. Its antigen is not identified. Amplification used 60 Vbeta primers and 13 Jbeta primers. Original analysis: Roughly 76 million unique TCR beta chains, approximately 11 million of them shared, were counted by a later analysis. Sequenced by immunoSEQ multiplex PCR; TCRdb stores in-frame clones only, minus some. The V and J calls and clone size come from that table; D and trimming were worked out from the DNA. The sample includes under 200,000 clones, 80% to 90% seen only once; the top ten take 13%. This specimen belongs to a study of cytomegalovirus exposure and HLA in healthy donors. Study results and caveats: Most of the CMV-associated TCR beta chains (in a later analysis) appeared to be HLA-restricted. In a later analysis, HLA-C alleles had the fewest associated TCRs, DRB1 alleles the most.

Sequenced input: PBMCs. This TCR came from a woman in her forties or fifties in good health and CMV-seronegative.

CDR3 amino acids: CASSLGARGTGGREQYF. The CDR3 DNA reads TGTGCCAGCAGCTTAGGGGCCCGCGGGACAGGGGGTCGCGAGCAGTACTTC. This sequence joins TRBV7-8 and TRBJ2-7, with 11 bases aligning to TRBD1. With 1 base clipped from V and 6 bases from J, the junction kept 11 bases outside the gene matches. Germline CDR1 and CDR2: SGHVS and FQNEAQ. The CDR3 runs 17 residues.